This T cell receptor (beta chain) was recovered during a study of CD8 T cells in Susac syndrome. V dropped 0 bases and J dropped 7 bases, with 15 bases sitting between them. Germline-derived CDR1 and CDR2 are LGHDT and YNNKEL (reference sequence). The CDR3 extends over 16 amino acids. Random hexamers primed reverse transcription of about 0.45 to 1 ug RNA. The CDR3 of TCR beta was amplified by immunoSEQ multiplex PCR across 54 Vbeta and 13 Jbeta. TCRdb re-called the immunoSEQ multiplex PCR reads with MiXCR, one entry per CDR3 protein. The sample includes about 240,000 distinct CDR3 sequences, 90% to 97% of them seen just once.

This chain uses TRBV3-1 with TRBJ2-2; possible D gene TRBD1, 6 bases. The clonotype comes from a human donor with Susac syndrome. Sample: CD4+ T cells from PBMCs. CDR3 protein: CASSQDGRTRGGELFF. CDR3 DNA: TGTGCCAGCAGCCAAGATGGGAGAACCAGGGGCGGGGAGCTGTTTTTT.